This paragraph covers one T cell receptor beta chain sequence. The data derive from a study of blood T cell repertoires in COVID-19. Turning to the study itself: Sites across the United States, Italy and Spain contributed samples from acute and convalescent COVID-19. From T cells, B-cell-depleted T cells, or PBMCs came the material, which was cDNA or gDNA.

Authors' data handling: Amplification of reference gene primers provided the estimated nucleated cell counts. Clones were sequenced by immunoSEQ multiplex PCR, and TCRdb holds only the in-frame ones, with some missing. V and J calls and clone size are given by that table; D and trimming were obtained from the DNA. The top ten hold 1.1% of the sample, which has 110,000 or so clones, 85% to 90% seen once. Germline V lookup: CDR1 SEHNR, CDR2 FQNEAQ (reference sequence). The CDR3 loop spans 13 amino acids. V was clipped by 5 bases and J by 8 bases; unmatched bases: 5. The sample was peripheral blood. The receptor comes from a human donor in a cohort sampled during active COVID-19. The chain recombines TRBV7-9 with TRBJ1-2, with TRBD1 matching 10 bases. The CDR3 region has the DNA TGTGCCAGCAGCGCGGGACAGGGGTTCGGCTACACCTTC. It translates to CASSAGQGFGYTF.